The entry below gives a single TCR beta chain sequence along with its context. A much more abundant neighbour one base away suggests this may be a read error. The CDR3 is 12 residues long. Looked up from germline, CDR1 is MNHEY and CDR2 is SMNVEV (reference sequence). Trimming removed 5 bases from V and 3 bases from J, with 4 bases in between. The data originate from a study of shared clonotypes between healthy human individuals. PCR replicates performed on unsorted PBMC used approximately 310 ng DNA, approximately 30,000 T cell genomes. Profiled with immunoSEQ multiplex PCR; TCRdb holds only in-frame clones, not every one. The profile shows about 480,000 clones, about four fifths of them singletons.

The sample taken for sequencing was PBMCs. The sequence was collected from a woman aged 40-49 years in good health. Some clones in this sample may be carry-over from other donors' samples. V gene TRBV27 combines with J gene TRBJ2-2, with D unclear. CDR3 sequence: CASSLHTGELFF. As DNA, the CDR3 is TGTGCCAGCAGTCTCCACACCGGGGAGCTGTTTTTT.